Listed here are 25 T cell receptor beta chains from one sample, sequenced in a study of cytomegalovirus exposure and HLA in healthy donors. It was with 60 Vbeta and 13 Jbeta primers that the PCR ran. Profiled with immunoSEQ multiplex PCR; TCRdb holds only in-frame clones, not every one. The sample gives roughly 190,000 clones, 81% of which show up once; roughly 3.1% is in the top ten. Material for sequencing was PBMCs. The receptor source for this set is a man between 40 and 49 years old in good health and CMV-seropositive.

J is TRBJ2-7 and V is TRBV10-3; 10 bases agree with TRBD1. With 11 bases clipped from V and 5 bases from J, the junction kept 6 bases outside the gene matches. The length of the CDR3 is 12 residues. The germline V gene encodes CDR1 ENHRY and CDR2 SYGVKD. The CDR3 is CASGTGVHEQYF. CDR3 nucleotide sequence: TGTGCCTCGGGGACAGGGGTCCACGAGCAGTACTTC.

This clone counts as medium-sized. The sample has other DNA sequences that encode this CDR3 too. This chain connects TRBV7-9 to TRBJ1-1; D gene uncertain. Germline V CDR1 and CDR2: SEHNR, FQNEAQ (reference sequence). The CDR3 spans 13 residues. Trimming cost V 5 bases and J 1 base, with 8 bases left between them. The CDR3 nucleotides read TGTGCCAGCAGCCCGACGGGGAACACTGAAGCTTTCTTT. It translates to CASSPTGNTEAFF.

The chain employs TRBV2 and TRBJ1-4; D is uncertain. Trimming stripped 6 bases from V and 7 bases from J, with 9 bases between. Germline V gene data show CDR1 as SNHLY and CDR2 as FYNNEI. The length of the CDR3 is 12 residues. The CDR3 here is CASRPPSEKLFF. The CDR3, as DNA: TGTGCCAGCAGACCCCCGAGTGAAAAACTGTTTTTT.

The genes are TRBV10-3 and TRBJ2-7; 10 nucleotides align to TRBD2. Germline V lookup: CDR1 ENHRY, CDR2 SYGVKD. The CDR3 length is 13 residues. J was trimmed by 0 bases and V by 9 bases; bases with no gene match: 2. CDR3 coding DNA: TGTGCCATGGGGACTAGCGACTCCTACGAGCAGTACTTC. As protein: CAMGTSDSYEQYF.

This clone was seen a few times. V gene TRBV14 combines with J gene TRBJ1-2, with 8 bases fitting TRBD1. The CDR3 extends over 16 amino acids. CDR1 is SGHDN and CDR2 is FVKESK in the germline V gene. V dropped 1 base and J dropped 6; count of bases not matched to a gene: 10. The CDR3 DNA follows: TGTGCCAGCAGCCAAGGTGTCCCAGGGGGCGCGGATGGCTACACCTTC. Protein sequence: CASSQGVPGGADGYTF.

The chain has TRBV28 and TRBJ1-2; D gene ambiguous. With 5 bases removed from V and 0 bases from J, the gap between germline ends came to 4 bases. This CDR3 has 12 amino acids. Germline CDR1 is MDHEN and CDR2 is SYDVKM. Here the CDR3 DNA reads TGTGCCAGCAGTCCTTCTAACTATGGCTACACCTTC. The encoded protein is CASSPSNYGYTF.

The CDR3 sequence is CASSLGQGVFLTEAFF. The CDR3 DNA reads TGTGCCAGCAGCTTAGGACAGGGGGTCTTCTTGACTGAAGCTTTCTTT. V usage is TRBV11-2 and J usage is TRBJ1-1, with TRBD1 identical over 9 bases. The CDR3 is 16 amino acids. V gave up 1 base and J gave up 5 bases; unmatched junction bases: 8. The V gene's germline CDR1 is SGHAT and CDR2 FQNNGV.

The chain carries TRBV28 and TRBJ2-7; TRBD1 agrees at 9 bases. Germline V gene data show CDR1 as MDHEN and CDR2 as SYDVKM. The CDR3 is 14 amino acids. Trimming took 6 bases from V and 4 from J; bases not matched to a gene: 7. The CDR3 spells CASRYRGRGYEQYF. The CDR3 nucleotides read TGTGCCAGCAGATACAGGGGGCGCGGATACGAGCAGTACTTC.

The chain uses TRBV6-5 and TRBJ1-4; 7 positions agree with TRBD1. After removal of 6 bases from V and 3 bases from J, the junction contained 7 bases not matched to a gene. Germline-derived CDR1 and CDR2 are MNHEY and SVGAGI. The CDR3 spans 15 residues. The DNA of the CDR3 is TGTGCCAGCAGACCAGGGGGTATGGCTAATGAAAAACTGTTTTTT. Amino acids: CASRPGGMANEKLFF.

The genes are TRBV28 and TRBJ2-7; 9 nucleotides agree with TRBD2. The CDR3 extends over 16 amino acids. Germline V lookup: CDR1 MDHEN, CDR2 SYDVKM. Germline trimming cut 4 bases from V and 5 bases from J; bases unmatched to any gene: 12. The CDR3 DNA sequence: TGTGCCAGCAGTTGGGAAATCAATAGCGGGAGCCACGAGCAGTACTTC. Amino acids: CASSWEINSGSHEQYF.

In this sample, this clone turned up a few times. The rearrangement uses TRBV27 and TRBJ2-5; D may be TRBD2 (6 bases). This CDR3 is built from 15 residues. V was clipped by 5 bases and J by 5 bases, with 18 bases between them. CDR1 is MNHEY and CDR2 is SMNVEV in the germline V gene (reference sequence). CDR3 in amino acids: CASSPPGLAGETQYF. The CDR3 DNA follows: TGTGCCAGCAGTCCGCCGGGACTTGCAGGGGAGACCCAGTACTTC.

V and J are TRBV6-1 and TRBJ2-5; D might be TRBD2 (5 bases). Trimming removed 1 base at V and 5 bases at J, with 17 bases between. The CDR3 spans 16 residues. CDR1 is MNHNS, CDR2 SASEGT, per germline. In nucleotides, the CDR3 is TGTGCCAGCAGTGAAGGAGGGTTGGCCGTCGTTGAGACCCAGTACTTC. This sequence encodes CASSEGGLAVVETQYF.

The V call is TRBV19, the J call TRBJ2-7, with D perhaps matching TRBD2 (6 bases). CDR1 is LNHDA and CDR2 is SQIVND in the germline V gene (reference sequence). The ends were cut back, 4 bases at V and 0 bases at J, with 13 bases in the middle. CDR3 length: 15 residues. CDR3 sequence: CASSSPSDDSYEQYF. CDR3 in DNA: TGTGCCAGTAGTAGCCCTAGCGATGACTCCTACGAGCAGTACTTC.

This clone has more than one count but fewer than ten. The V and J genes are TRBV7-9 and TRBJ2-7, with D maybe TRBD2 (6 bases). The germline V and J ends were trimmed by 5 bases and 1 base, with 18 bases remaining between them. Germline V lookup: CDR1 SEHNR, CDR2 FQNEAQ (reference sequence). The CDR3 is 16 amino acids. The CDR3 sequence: CASSPDGGGGSYEQYF. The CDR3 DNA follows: TGTGCCAGCAGCCCGGACGGGGGTGGAGGGTCCTACGAGCAGTACTTC.

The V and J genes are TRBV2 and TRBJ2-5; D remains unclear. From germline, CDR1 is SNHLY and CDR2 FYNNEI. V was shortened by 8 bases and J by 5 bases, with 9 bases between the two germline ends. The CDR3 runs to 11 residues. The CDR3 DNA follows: TGTGCCAGCGAGGCGCTTGAGACCCAGTACTTC. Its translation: CASEALETQYF.

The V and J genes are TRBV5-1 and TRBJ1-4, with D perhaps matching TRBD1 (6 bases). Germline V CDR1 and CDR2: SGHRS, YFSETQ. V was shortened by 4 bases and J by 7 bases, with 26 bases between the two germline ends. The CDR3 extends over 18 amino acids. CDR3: CASSATGGLPQKAEKLFF. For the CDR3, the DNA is TGCGCCAGCAGCGCGACCGGGGGGCTGCCGCAAAAGGCTGAAAAACTGTTTTTT.

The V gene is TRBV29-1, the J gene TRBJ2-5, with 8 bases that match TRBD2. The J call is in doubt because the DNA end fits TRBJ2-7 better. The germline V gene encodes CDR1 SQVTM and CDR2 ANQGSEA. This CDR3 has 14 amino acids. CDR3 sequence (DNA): TGCAGCGCCCGAGCGGGAGAAAAGGTCAGCGAGCAGTACTTC. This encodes CSARAGEKVSEQYF.

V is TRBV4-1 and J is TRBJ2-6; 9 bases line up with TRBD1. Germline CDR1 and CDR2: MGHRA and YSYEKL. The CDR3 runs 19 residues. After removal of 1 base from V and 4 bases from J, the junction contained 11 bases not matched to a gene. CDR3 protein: CASSQGYPGTGHGANVLTF. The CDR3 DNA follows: TGCGCCAGCAGCCAAGGATACCCCGGGACAGGGCACGGGGCCAACGTCCTGACTTTC.

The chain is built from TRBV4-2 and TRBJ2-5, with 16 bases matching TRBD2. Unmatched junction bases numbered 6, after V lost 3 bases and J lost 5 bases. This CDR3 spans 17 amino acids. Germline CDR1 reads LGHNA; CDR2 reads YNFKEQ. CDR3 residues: CASSQGLAGGPWETQYF. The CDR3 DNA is TGTGCCAGCAGCCAGGGACTAGCGGGGGGGCCGTGGGAGACCCAGTACTTC.

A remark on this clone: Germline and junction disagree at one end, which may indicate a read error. Here the CDR3 reads CASSLGGFLYGYTF. The CDR3 region has the DNA TGTGCCAGCAGCTTAGGAGGGTTCCTTTATGGCTACACCTTC. The rearrangement joins TRBV5-1 to TRBJ1-2, with D hard to call. CDR1 is SGHRS and CDR2 is YFSETQ in the germline V gene. There are 14 residues in the CDR3.

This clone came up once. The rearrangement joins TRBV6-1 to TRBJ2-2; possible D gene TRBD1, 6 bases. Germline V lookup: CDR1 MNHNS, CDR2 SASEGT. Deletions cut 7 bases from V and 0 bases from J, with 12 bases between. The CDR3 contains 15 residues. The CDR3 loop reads CASIHRATNTGELFF. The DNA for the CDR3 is TGTGCCAGCATTCACAGGGCAACGAACACCGGGGAGCTGTTTTTT.

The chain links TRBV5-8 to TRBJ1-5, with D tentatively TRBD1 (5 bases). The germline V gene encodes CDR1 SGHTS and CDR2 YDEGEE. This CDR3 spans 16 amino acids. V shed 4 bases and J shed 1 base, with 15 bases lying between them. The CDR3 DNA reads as TGTGCCAGCAGCCGTAATAGGGGACTCAGCAATCAGCCCCAGCATTTT. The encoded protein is CASSRNRGLSNQPQHF.

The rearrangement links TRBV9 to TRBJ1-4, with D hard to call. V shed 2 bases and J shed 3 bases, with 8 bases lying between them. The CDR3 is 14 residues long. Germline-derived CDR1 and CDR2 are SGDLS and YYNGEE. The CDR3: CASSVGTANEKLFF. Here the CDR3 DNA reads TGTGCCAGCAGCGTCGGTACTGCTAATGAAAAACTGTTTTTT.

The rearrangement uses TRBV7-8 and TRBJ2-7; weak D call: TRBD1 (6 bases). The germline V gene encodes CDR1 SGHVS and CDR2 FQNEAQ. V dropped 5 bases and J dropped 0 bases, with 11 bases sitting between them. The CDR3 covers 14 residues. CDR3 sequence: CASSETGASYEQYF. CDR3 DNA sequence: TGTGCCAGCAGCGAGACAGGAGCCTCCTACGAGCAGTACTTC.

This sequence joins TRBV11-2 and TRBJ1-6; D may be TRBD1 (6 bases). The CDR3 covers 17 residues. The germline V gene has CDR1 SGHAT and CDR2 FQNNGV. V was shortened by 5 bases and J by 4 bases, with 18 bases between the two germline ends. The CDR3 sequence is CASSPRGQRMYNSPLHF. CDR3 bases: TGTGCCAGCAGCCCGCGGGGGCAGCGAATGTATAATTCACCCCTCCACTTT.